This T cell receptor (beta chain) was documented in a study of OX40 agonist ivuxolimab in advanced cancers. Study in general: Males comprised around four fifths of the group, whose mean age was approximately 60 years (range roughly 20 to 90).

With regard to this clone: Antigen: not known.

Findings and limits, study-wide: CD8+ T cells showed, on average, more clonal expansion than CD4+ cells.

Assay used: immunoSEQ multiplex PCR; TCRdb lists only in-frame clones, some missing. Here the sample spans tens of thousands of clones, nearly 90% being singletons. Trimming left V 2 bases short and J 6 bases short, with 10 bases between. The CDR3 length is 13 residues. Germline-derived CDR1 and CDR2 are MNHEY and SVGAGI. Sequenced material: CD4+ or CD8+ T cells sorted from blood, taken in a trial of the OX40 agonist ivuxolimab. The chain is built from TRBV6-5 and TRBJ1-2; unclear D gene. The receptor's source is an adult with an advanced solid tumor such as melanoma, head and neck, liver or kidney cancer. In nucleotides, the CDR3 is TGTGCCAGCAGTTACGCTCCCGTGGATGGCTACACCTTC. This encodes CASSYAPVDGYTF.